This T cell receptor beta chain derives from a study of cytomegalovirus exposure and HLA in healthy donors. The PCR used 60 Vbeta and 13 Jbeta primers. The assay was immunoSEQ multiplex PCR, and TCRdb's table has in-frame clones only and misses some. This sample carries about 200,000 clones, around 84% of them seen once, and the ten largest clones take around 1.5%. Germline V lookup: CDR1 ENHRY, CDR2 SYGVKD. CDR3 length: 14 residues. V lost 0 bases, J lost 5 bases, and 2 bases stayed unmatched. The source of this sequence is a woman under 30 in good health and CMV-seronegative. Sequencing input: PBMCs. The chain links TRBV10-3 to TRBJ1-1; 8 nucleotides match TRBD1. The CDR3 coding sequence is TGTGCCATCAGTGAGTCTCACAGGGGGACTGAAGCTTTCTTT. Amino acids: CAISESHRGTEAFF.